This entry describes one TCR beta chain. The data derive from a study of OX40 agonist ivuxolimab in advanced cancers. Sequenced by immunoSEQ multiplex PCR; TCRdb stores in-frame clones only, minus some. Of about 62,000 clones in the sample, almost 95% are singletons; the top ten hold roughly 13%. The sequence was obtained from an adult with an advanced solid tumor such as melanoma, head and neck, liver or kidney cancer. Sample: CD4+ or CD8+ T cells sorted from blood, taken in a trial of the OX40 agonist ivuxolimab.

CDR3: CASTTKGHTEAFF. The CDR3, as DNA: TGTGCCAGCACGACAAAGGGGCACACTGAAGCTTTCTTT. This chain joins TRBV19 and TRBJ1-1; D is perhaps TRBD1 (5 bases). The CDR3 spans 13 residues. The germline V gene encodes CDR1 LNHDA and CDR2 SQIVND (reference sequence). The V and J ends lost 9 bases and 3 bases respectively, with 14 bases between them.